The clone carrying this TCR beta chain has only one observation. Some clones are missing from TCRdb's copy, which holds only in-frame ones; the method was immunoSEQ multiplex PCR. Of 1 million to 1.2 million clones in the sample, 60% to 85% were seen once. These data are taken from a study of shared clonotypes between healthy human individuals. This CDR3 has 15 amino acids. Germline V gene data show CDR1 as SGDLS and CDR2 as YYNGEE. Trimming stripped 0 bases from V and 1 base from J, with 10 bases between. Sequenced material: memory CD4+ T cells from PBMCs. Subset indicated: CD45RA-negative fraction. The chain has TRBV9 and TRBJ1-1; D remains unclear. The sequence derives from a man younger than 35 in good health. Some clones in this sample may be carry-over from other donors' samples. The CDR3 sequence: CASSVVGSGNTEAFF. The CDR3 coding sequence is TGTGCCAGCAGCGTAGTCGGCTCTGGGAACACTGAAGCTTTCTTT. The full variable domain, with the rest looked up from reference TRBV9 and TRBJ1-1, is DSGVTQTPKHLITATGQRVTLRCSPRSGDLSVYWYQQSLDQGLQFLIQYYNGEERAKGNILERFSAQQFPDLHSELNLSSLELGDSALYFCASSVVGSGNTEAFFGQGTRLTVV.